This T cell receptor (beta chain) was sequenced during a study of tumor T cells in aggressive B-cell lymphoma. The CDR3 has 15 residues. Trimming at V came to 8 bases and at J to 4 bases, leaving 12 bases not matched to a gene. Per the germline V gene, CDR1 is MNHNS and CDR2 is SASEGT. Only a few counts were recorded for this clone. The method was immunoSEQ multiplex PCR; TCRdb's version includes in-frame clones alone and lacks a portion of them. The data show about 7,900 clones, over 80% seen once. The receptor was isolated from an adult with diffuse large B cell lymphoma. This rearrangement joins TRBV6-1 to TRBJ2-5; 8 bases align to TRBD2. The sample consisted of tumor tissue. This CDR3 is CASSPSGSFLETQYF. The CDR3 nucleotides read TGTGCCAGCTCCCCGAGCGGGAGTTTCCTAGAGACCCAGTACTTC.